The 11 T cell receptor beta chains listed next were all sequenced from one sample in a study of T-cell memory formation after mild COVID-19. TCRdb re-called the 5' RACE reads through MiXCR, storing one row per CDR3 protein. The repertoire holds about 290,000 distinct CDR3 sequences, with around 15% as singletons. The sequenced material came from PBMCs or a T cell subset sorted from them (not recorded which). The receptor set was obtained from a man aged 18-30 years who had mild COVID-19 (a few samples of this study predate the infection). Cell type and time point are not known.

This chain connects TRBV6-5 to TRBJ2-5; TRBD2 agrees at 7 bases. With 0 bases clipped from V and 4 bases from J, the junction kept 8 bases outside the gene matches. There are 16 residues in the CDR3. From germline, CDR1 is MNHEY and CDR2 SVGAGI. CDR3 DNA sequence: TGTGCCAGCAGTTACTCCCCCGGCGGGGGAGGAGAGACCCAGTACTTC. It translates to CASSYSPGGGGETQYF.

This clonotype was detected only a few times. The chain carries TRBV5-1 and TRBJ1-6; weak D call: TRBD1 (6 bases). The CDR3 runs 17 residues. With 2 bases removed from V and 5 bases from J, the gap between germline ends came to 17 bases. Germline V gene sequence: CDR1 SGHRS, CDR2 YFSETQ. The CDR3 is CASSFRPTTGDNSPLHF. CDR3 DNA sequence: TGCGCCAGCAGCTTCAGGCCTACGACAGGAGATAATTCACCCCTCCACTTT.

This clonotype showed up just a few times. The chain has TRBV7-9 and TRBJ2-1; D perhaps matches TRBD2 (7 bases). Per the germline V gene, CDR1 is SEHNR and CDR2 is FQNEAQ (reference sequence). CDR3 length: 14 residues. Trimming left V 0 bases short and J 6 bases short, with 9 bases between. As DNA, the CDR3 is TGTGCCAGCAGCTTAGCGGGGGGGCGCAATGAGCAGTTCTTC. This translates into CASSLAGGRNEQFF.

This clonotype was detected only a few times. J is TRBJ2-7 and V is TRBV9; 7 positions agree with TRBD1. The CDR3 covers 14 residues. Germline values: CDR1 SGDLS, CDR2 YYNGEE. V gave up 3 bases and J gave up 1 base; unmatched junction bases: 4. CDR3 sequence: CASSEQGNSYEQYF. CDR3 sequence (DNA): TGTGCCAGCAGCGAACAGGGGAATTCCTACGAGCAGTACTTC.

This clonotype has a handful of counts. The chain employs TRBV7-9 and TRBJ2-1, with D hard to call. Trimming shortened V by 4 bases and J by 0 bases, and 7 bases separated the two germline ends. This CDR3 contains 14 residues. CDR1 is SEHNR, CDR2 FQNEAQ, per germline (reference sequence). The CDR3: CASSSDTSYNEQFF. CDR3 DNA sequence: TGTGCCAGCAGCTCTGACACCTCCTACAATGAGCAGTTCTTC.

Many counts were recorded for this clonotype. The V call is TRBV20-1, the J call TRBJ2-7; D gene unclear. Looked up from germline, CDR1 is DFQATT and CDR2 is SNEGSKA (reference sequence). CDR3 length equals 14 residues. The ends were cut back, 0 bases at V and 3 bases at J, with 12 bases in the middle. Here the CDR3 DNA reads TGCAGTGCTAGAGACCCGAAAATTGACTACGAGCAGTACTTC. This translates into CSARDPKIDYEQYF.

This clonotype was counted only a few times. This chain joins TRBV11-2 and TRBJ2-7; D is unclear. V lost 6 bases and J lost 6, with 12 bases in between. Germline V gene lookup returns CDR1 SGHAT and CDR2 FQNNGV. The CDR3 is 12 amino acids. CDR3: CASRSWGVEQYF. CDR3 in DNA: TGTGCCAGCAGGTCCTGGGGTGTCGAGCAGTACTTC.

This clonotype was seen a handful of times. The CDR3 coding sequence is TGTGCCAGCAGTAGACAGGGAAAATCATCTTCCTATGGCTACACCTTC. It specifies CASSRQGKSSSYGYTF. The chain couples TRBV6-5 to TRBJ1-2, with 7 nucleotides matching TRBD1. CDR1 is MNHEY and CDR2 is SVGAGI in the germline V gene. This CDR3 has 16 residues. Trimming took 5 bases from V and 4 from J; bases not matched to a gene: 13.

This clonotype was seen more than once but under ten times. The chain has TRBV11-2 and TRBJ2-1; 8 positions agree with TRBD2. Per the germline V gene, CDR1 is SGHAT and CDR2 is FQNNGV. The CDR3 length is 13 residues. Trimming cost V 5 bases and J 8 bases; bases outside gene matches: 5. This chain's CDR3 is CASSPGGRDEQFF. In DNA, the CDR3 is TGTGCCAGCAGCCCGGGGGGGCGGGATGAGCAGTTCTTC. Full variable domain (remainder filled in from reference TRBV11-2 and TRBJ2-1): EAGVAQSPRYKIIEKRQSVAFWCNPISGHATLYWYQQILGQGPKLLIQFQNNGVVDDSQLPKDRFSAERLKGVDSTLKIQPAKLEDSAVYLCASSPGGRDEQFFGPGTRLTVL.

The CDR3 loop is CASGIQETQYF. The CDR3 nucleotides are TGTGCCAGCGGGATCCAAGAGACCCAGTACTTC. V gene TRBV7-2 combines with J gene TRBJ2-5; D is unresolved. This CDR3 has 11 residues. Germline CDR1 is SGHTA and CDR2 is FQGNSA. The V and J ends lost 8 bases and 1 base respectively, with 5 bases between them.

This clonotype was observed at least ten times. The gene calls are TRBV7-8 and TRBJ2-7; unclear D gene. The CDR3 covers 14 residues. V lost 2 bases and J lost 3, with 11 bases in between. CDR1 is SGHVS and CDR2 is FQNEAQ in the germline V gene. CDR3 DNA: TGTGCCAGCAGCTTAAATTGGGTGAGCTACGAGCAGTACTTC. Its protein product is CASSLNWVSYEQYF.